This T cell receptor beta chain was obtained from a study of T cells in Graves' hyperthyroidism and ophthalmopathy. There are 15 residues in the CDR3. CDR1 is SEHNR, CDR2 FQNEAQ, per germline (reference sequence). The V end was cut by 1 base, the J end by 4 bases, with 11 bases between. The TCR beta CDR3 regions underwent amplification using RNA transcripts as the source. TCR CDR3 regions were first amplified by RT-PCR with HTBI primers. TCRdb called the multiplex PCR reads again in MiXCR, with one record for every CDR3 protein. This sample has under 500,000 distinct CDR3 sequences, with 11% to 15% found just once.

Input material: blood. This sequence originates from a man aged 50 to 59 with Graves' ophthalmopathy. V usage is TRBV7-9 and J usage is TRBJ1-3, with a tentative D call TRBD1 (5 bases). This chain's CDR3 is CASSLGPGSGNTIYF. CDR3 coding DNA: TGTGCCAGCAGCTTAGGGCCAGGGTCCGGAAACACCATATATTTT.